The rows below give T cell receptor beta chains drawn from one sample of a study of blood T cell repertoires in COVID-19. Data came from immunoSEQ multiplex PCR; TCRdb stores just in-frame clones and leaves some out. The sample lists roughly 60,000 clones; roughly 84% were seen once. Specimen: peripheral blood. The receptors were sampled from a man in his forties or fifties with COVID-19, enrolled during active disease. Both conserved end residues are part of each CDR3. The D gene is left open where the match is weak. Size tells how often a clone was seen (once, few, many) or the class of an expanded clone, and some rows leave it out.

NA	TRBJ2-7	NA	TRBV5-4	15	CASSPGGGPTYEQYF	TGTGCCAGCAGCCCGGGGGGCGGACCCACCTACGAGCAGTACTTC
TRBD1	TRBJ1-1	NA	TRBV5-5	16	CASSLVGQGANTEAFF	TGTGCCAGCAGCTTGGTAGGACAGGGGGCCAACACTGAAGCTTTCTTT
TRBD2	TRBJ2-5	once	TRBV5-6	16	CASSLLSGRATETQYF	TGTGCCAGCAGCTTACTGAGCGGGAGGGCCACAGAGACCCAGTACTTC
NA	TRBJ1-1	once	TRBV2	15	CAIATGIYMNTEAFF	TGTGCCATCGCGACAGGAATTTATATGAACACTGAAGCTTTCTTT
NA	TRBJ2-7	NA	TRBV5-4	16	CASRRTGRGVRGEQYF	TGTGCCAGCAGACGGACCGGGAGAGGGGTTCGTGGGGAGCAGTACTTC
TRBD1	TRBJ2-2	once	TRBV19	15	CASTNRGGAPGELFF	TGTGCCAGTACAAACAGGGGTGGGGCCCCCGGGGAGCTGTTTTTT
TRBD1	TRBJ2-7	NA	TRBV28	14	CASSLGQRPYEQYF	TGTGCCAGCAGTTTGGGACAGAGACCCTACGAGCAGTACTTC
NA	TRBJ1-1	NA	TRBV6-6	13	CASTTRGGPEAFF	TGTGCCAGCACCACGAGGGGGGGGCCTGAAGCTTTCTTT
NA	TRBJ1-6	NA	TRBV30	13	CAWSLAAGSPLHF	TGTGCCTGGAGTCTGGCAGCGGGTTCACCCCTCCACTTT
NA	TRBJ2-5	NA	TRBV5-1	16	CASSLFAGSDKETQYF	TGCGCCAGCAGCTTGTTCGCCGGGTCCGATAAAGAGACCCAGTACTTC
NA	TRBJ1-1	NA	TRBV28	14	CASSSSGQNTEAFF	TGTGCCAGCAGTTCCTCCGGACAAAACACTGAAGCTTTCTTT
NA	TRBJ1-6	large	TRBV19	14	CASSGTPDNSPLHF	TGTGCCAGTAGCGGGACACCTGATAATTCACCCCTCCACTTT
NA	TRBJ2-1	NA	TRBV5-1	16	CASSLRPGGSYNEQFF	TGCGCCAGCAGCCTCCGACCCGGGGGCTCCTACAATGAGCAGTTCTTC
TRBD1	TRBJ2-1	NA	TRBV7-9	18	CASSQPKGDRVYYNEQFF	TGTGCCAGCAGCCAACCCAAGGGGGACAGGGTTTATTACAATGAGCAGTTCTTC
TRBD1	TRBJ2-2	NA	TRBV6-4	17	CASSPGTGAQSTGELFF	TGTGCCAGCAGCCCCGGGACAGGGGCGCAATCGACCGGGGAGCTGTTTTTT
NA	TRBJ2-7	NA	TRBV9	15	CASSVAGGMLGEQYF	TGTGCCAGCAGCGTAGCTGGGGGGATGCTGGGCGAGCAGTACTTC
NA	TRBJ1-1	NA	TRBV6-1	14	CASSDTWASSEAFF	TGTGCCAGCAGTGATACGTGGGCAAGTTCTGAAGCTTTCTTT
TRBD1	TRBJ2-3	NA	TRBV15	17	CATSRIRTGGALNTQYF	TGTGCCACCAGCAGGATCCGGACAGGGGGCGCGTTAAATACGCAGTATTTT
NA	TRBJ2-3	medium-sized	TRBV7-9	15	CASSFDGGSTDTQYF	TGTGCCAGCAGCTTCGATGGCGGGAGCACAGATACGCAGTATTTT
NA	TRBJ2-3	NA	TRBV5-5	15	CASSLLASGTDTQYF	TGTGCCAGCAGCTTGCTGGCCTCTGGCACAGATACGCAGTATTTT
NA	TRBJ1-1	NA	TRBV19	13	CASSIGDSTEAFF	TGTGCCAGTAGTATCGGGGATTCCACTGAAGCTTTCTTT
NA	TRBJ1-2	few	TRBV2	15	CASATSRAGGLGYTF	TGTGCCAGCGCCACCTCGCGAGCAGGTGGGTTAGGCTACACCTTC
NA	TRBJ2-2	NA	TRBV9	15	CASSQRGGVAGELFF	TGTGCCAGCAGCCAACGGGGCGGGGTCGCCGGGGAGCTGTTTTTT
NA	TRBJ1-1	NA	TRBV2	12	CASSGGGAEAFF	TGTGCCAGCAGTGGGGGCGGGGCTGAAGCTTTCTTT
NA	TRBJ1-1	NA	TRBV27	13	CASSLRQNTEAFF	TGTGCCAGCAGTTTGCGGCAGAACACTGAAGCTTTCTTT
TRBD1	TRBJ2-3	NA	TRBV5-5	15	CASSKLQGGTDTQYF	TGTGCCAGCAGCAAGCTACAGGGGGGCACAGATACGCAGTATTTT
TRBD1	TRBJ2-2	NA	TRBV28	17	CASSFPPGQGVTGELFF	TGTGCCAGCAGTTTTCCCCCCGGACAGGGCGTCACCGGGGAGCTGTTTTTT
NA	TRBJ2-2	NA	TRBV5-1	14	CASSLELIPGELFF	TGCGCCAGCAGCTTGGAACTCATCCCCGGGGAGCTGTTTTTT
TRBD2	TRBJ2-1	NA	TRBV6-5	14	CASSILTERGEQFF	TGTGCCAGCAGTATCCTTACGGAGCGGGGGGAGCAGTTCTTC
NA	TRBJ1-2	NA	TRBV2	14	CASSAAQGSYGYTF	TGTGCCAGCAGCGCCGCTCAGGGGTCGTATGGCTACACCTTC
TRBD1	TRBJ1-3	NA	TRBV4-1	16	CASSLQGAVSGNTIYF	TGCGCCAGCAGCCTACAGGGGGCCGTCTCTGGAAACACCATATATTTT
NA	TRBJ1-6	NA	TRBV19	13	CASSDGHGSPLHF	TGTGCCAGTAGTGATGGACACGGTTCACCCCTCCACTTT
TRBD1	TRBJ1-2	NA	TRBV28	15	CASRDGQGNLYGYTF	TGTGCCAGCAGGGACGGACAGGGGAATCTTTATGGCTACACCTTC
NA	TRBJ1-6	NA	TRBV15	14	CATSGTGRDSPLHF	TGTGCCACCAGCGGCACAGGGAGGGATTCACCCCTCCACTTT
TRBD2	TRBJ2-7	NA	TRBV29-1	16	CSVEDSGTSDTYEQYF	TGCAGCGTTGAAGATTCTGGGACTAGCGATACCTACGAGCAGTACTTC
NA	TRBJ2-3	NA	TRBV19	13	CASSIGPGDTQYF	TGTGCCAGTAGTATTGGACCGGGGGATACGCAGTATTTT
TRBD2	TRBJ2-7	NA	TRBV2	14	CAIQRLAGAPEQYF	TGTGCCATACAGAGGCTAGCGGGAGCCCCCGAGCAGTACTTC
TRBD1	TRBJ2-6	NA	TRBV7-2	17	CASSRIQGQAGANVLTF	TGTGCCAGCAGCCGGATACAGGGGCAAGCTGGGGCCAACGTCCTGACTTTC
NA	TRBJ2-7	NA	TRBV28	15	CASSPLGRPGGEQYF	TGTGCCAGCAGTCCCTTGGGGAGACCCGGGGGCGAGCAGTACTTC
NA	TRBJ1-5	once	TRBV19	15	CASRLGGKGNQPQHF	TGTGCCAGTAGGCTGGGGGGAAAGGGCAATCAGCCCCAGCATTTT
TRBD2	TRBJ2-7	NA	TRBV18	15	CASSPSSGSSYEQYF	TGTGCCAGCTCACCGTCTAGCGGGAGCTCCTACGAGCAGTACTTC
TRBD2	TRBJ2-2	NA	TRBV19	16	CASSISGRLDTGELFF	TGTGCCAGTAGTATTAGCGGGAGACTGGACACCGGGGAGCTGTTTTTT
TRBD1	TRBJ2-1	few	TRBV11-2	15	CASSLVQGAYNEQFF	TGTGCCAGCAGCTTGGTACAGGGGGCATACAATGAGCAGTTCTTC
TRBD2	TRBJ2-2	NA	TRBV7-3	15	CASSPSGSWVGELFF	TGTGCCAGCAGCCCTAGCGGGAGTTGGGTCGGGGAGCTGTTTTTT
NA	TRBJ2-3	NA	TRBV5-6	15	CASRNRAWSTDTQYF	TGTGCCAGCAGAAACAGGGCGTGGAGCACAGATACGCAGTATTTT
NA	TRBJ1-2	NA	TRBV7-9	13	CASSTGTIHGYTF	TGTGCCAGCAGCACCGGGACAATTCATGGCTACACCTTC
NA	TRBJ2-1	NA	TRBV9	13	CASSPSRYNEQFF	TGTGCCAGCAGCCCGTCCAGGTACAATGAGCAGTTCTTC
NA	TRBJ1-2	few	TRBV19	14	CASKSDPKGYGYTF	TGTGCCAGTAAATCGGACCCCAAGGGGTATGGCTACACCTTC